This T cell receptor (beta chain) was identified in a study of tumor and adjacent non-tumor tissue in lung cancer. Study-level information: Patients comprised about a dozen adenocarcinoma, a couple of squamous cell carcinoma and 1 small cell lung cancer.

Looked up from germline, CDR1 is MNHEY and CDR2 is SVGAGI. CDR3 length: 15 amino acids. TCRbeta libraries were built with three rounds of nested PCR, modified from ARM-PCR. TCRdb reprocessed the multiplex PCR reads with MiXCR, giving one entry per CDR3 protein. Counted here are some 80,000 distinct CDR3 sequences, about two thirds occurring once; the ten biggest clones make up under 9.5%. A note on this clonotype: The junction differs from germline at one of its ends, possibly a read error.

This sample's RNA came from whole unsorted tissue. V and J are TRBV6-5 and TRBJ2-4, with 7 bases fitting TRBD2. The clonotype originates from a woman in her thirties or forties with non-small cell lung cancer. The sample consisted of lung tumor tissue. The DNA for the CDR3 is TGTGCCAGCAGACAAGCAAGACTAGCCAAATACATCCAGTACTTC. Translation: CASRQARLAKYIQYF.